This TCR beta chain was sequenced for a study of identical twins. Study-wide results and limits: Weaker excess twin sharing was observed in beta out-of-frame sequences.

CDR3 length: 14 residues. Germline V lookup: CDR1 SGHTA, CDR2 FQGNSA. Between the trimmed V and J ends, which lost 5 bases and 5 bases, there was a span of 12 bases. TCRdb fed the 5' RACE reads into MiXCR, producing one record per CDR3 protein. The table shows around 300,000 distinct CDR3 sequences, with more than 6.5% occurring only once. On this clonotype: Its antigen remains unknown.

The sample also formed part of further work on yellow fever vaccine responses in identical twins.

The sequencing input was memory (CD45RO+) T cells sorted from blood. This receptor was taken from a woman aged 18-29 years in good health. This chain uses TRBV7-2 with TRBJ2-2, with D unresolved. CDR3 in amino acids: CASSPLQLTGELFF. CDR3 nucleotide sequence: TGTGCCAGCAGCCCGCTACAGTTGACCGGGGAGCTGTTTTTT.